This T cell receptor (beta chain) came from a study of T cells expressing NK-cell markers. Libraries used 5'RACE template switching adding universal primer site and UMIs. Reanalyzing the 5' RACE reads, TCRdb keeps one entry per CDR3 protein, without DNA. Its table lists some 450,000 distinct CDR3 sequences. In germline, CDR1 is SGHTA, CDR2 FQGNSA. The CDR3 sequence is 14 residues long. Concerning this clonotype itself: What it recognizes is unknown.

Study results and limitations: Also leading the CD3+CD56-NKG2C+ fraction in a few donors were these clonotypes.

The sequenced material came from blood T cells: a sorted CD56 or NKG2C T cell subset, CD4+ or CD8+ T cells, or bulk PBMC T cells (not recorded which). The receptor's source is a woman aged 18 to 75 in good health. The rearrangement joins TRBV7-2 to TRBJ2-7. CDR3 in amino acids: CASSLGQSSYEQYF.